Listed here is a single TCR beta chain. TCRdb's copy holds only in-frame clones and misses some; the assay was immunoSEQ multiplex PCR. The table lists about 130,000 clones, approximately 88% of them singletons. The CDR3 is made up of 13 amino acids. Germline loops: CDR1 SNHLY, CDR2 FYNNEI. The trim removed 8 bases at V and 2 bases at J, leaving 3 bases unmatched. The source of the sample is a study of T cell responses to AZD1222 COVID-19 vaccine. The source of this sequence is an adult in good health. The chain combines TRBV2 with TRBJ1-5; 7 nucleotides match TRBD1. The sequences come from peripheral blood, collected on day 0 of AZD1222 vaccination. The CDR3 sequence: CASGGTGNQPQHF. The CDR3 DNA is TGTGCCAGCGGTGGGACAGGCAATCAGCCCCAGCATTTT.